These T cell receptor beta chains were read from a single sample in a study of Ad26.COV2.S vaccination and SARS-CoV-2 variants. TCRdb's table, derived via immunoSEQ multiplex PCR, lists solely in-frame clones and lacks some. The sample contains over 400,000 clones, 90% of which appear only once. The sequenced sample was peripheral blood, obtained in a trial of Ad26.COV2.S vaccine versus placebo. These receptors originate from a person aged 18-65 years who received the Ad26.COV2.S COVID-19 vaccine or a placebo. Each CDR3 is given without its conserved first and last residue. A D gene is named only where the DNA matches it firmly.

V: TRBV4-3; D: .; CDR3: ASSQVPSGTPSDTQY
V: TRBV19; D: TRBD2; CDR3: ASGTSGRVGDTQY
V: TRBV19; D: TRBD1; CDR3: ASQLRDRVFYGYT
V: TRBV11-1; D: TRBD2; CDR3: ASNPRTSGSSYEQY
V: TRBV20-1; D: .; CDR3: SATIEDTQY
V: TRBV3-1/TRBV3-2; D: .; CDR3: ASSQLDSQETQY
V: TRBV20-1; D: .; CDR3: SAPDYEKLF
V: TRBV18; D: .; CDR3: ASSYTGRNNQPQH
V: TRBV18; D: TRBD2; CDR3: ASPGGGGRTSDEQF
V: TRBV7-8; D: TRBD2; CDR3: ASSSPSGITDTQY
V: TRBV7-3; D: .; CDR3: ASSQRDYTDTQY
V: TRBV7-9; D: .; CDR3: ASSLQGEAF
V: TRBV7-9; D: .; CDR3: ASSYSWDVYSPLH
V: TRBV27; D: .; CDR3: ASSLPSGIHEQY
V: TRBV2; D: TRBD1; CDR3: ASIQDRTLNTEAF
V: TRBV5-1; D: .; CDR3: ASSLTGRAGNTIY
V: TRBV4-3; D: .; CDR3: ASSQDYSESRWGQY
V: TRBV27; D: TRBD1; CDR3: ASRQGQGYEQY
V: TRBV19; D: .; CDR3: ASSIGALGGKLF
V: TRBV4-3; D: TRBD1; CDR3: ASSQAAGGDYGYT
V: TRBV28; D: .; CDR3: ASSFGIEDMNTGELF
V: TRBV9; D: .; CDR3: ASSGLATPYEQY
V: TRBV6-2/TRBV6-3; D: .; CDR3: ASSYSFPDSLTNTGELF
V: TRBV6-4; D: .; CDR3: ASSPRDSPYNEQF
V: TRBV13; D: TRBD2; CDR3: ASSLFSGRARDTDTQY
V: TRBV12-3/TRBV12-4; D: TRBD1; CDR3: ASSSDRGTEAF
V: TRBV4-1; D: TRBD2; CDR3: ASSPSRTRYEQY
V: TRBV6-1; D: .; CDR3: ASSEAANQPQH
V: TRBV5-1; D: TRBD2; CDR3: ASSLGGLSGRFYEQY
V: TRBV6-5; D: .; CDR3: ASSYRETDTQY
V: TRBV12-5; D: .; CDR3: ASGLQQGPGHQETQY
V: TRBV7-2; D: TRBD1; CDR3: ASSPPGGQGETQY
V: TRBV20-1; D: TRBD2; CDR3: SAGEDPRGRAGNEQF
V: TRBV28; D: TRBD2; CDR3: ASRHTSEAYEQY
V: TRBV7-9; D: .; CDR3: ASSLQEVGNQPQH
V: TRBV4-3; D: .; CDR3: ASSQDWGLMNTEAF
V: TRBV5-1; D: .; CDR3: ASSLGTDNEQF
V: TRBV5-1; D: .; CDR3: ASSFGGEQF
V: TRBV27; D: .; CDR3: ASSKSPGNKIYEQY
V: TRBV28; D: .; CDR3: ASKAYEQY
V: TRBV19; D: TRBD2; CDR3: ASSMGEGPRETQY
V: TRBV25-1; D: .; CDR3: ASSEGWRGNTEAF
V: TRBV6-6; D: .; CDR3: ASSYGRGNEQF
V: TRBV7-8; D: .; CDR3: ASSSTKGGHTEAF
V: TRBV12-3/TRBV12-4; D: .; CDR3: ASSLWEATEAF
V: TRBV5-1; D: .; CDR3: ASSLDYEQY
V: TRBV6-1; D: .; CDR3: ASSEGRYTEAF
V: TRBV28; D: TRBD2; CDR3: ASSLTSGAYEQY
V: TRBV5-6; D: .; CDR3: ASSLAEAWETQY
V: TRBV27; D: TRBD1; CDR3: ASSLLGTATGELF
V: TRBV19; D: .; CDR3: ASSFTNLAGPGNQPQH
V: TRBV5-4; D: .; CDR3: ASSLNGGRNQPQH
V: TRBV4-1; D: TRBD1; CDR3: ASSLTGWDTQY
V: TRBV11-1; D: TRBD2; CDR3: ASSSNGLAGYEQY
V: TRBV21-1; D: .; CDR3: ASSKGEGRSSGRAYNEQF
V: TRBV28; D: .; CDR3: ASSRSENTIY
V: TRBV16; D: TRBD1; CDR3: ASSQSGQGGTEAF
V: TRBV18; D: .; CDR3: ASSPGGATNEKLF
V: TRBV7-9; D: TRBD2; CDR3: ASSSLTSAALNEQF
V: TRBV13; D: TRBD2; CDR3: ASSPTLSGRINEQY